Below, 21 T cell receptor beta chains from the same sample are listed, as sequenced in a study of vaccination and CD4 T cells after COVID-19. As for treatment: approximately 9-day PBMC culture with coronavirus spike peptide pools or control peptides (ViraFEST assay). These receptors have no identified antigens. An Oncomine TCR Beta short-read assay was used to sequence the DNA from cultured CD4+ T cells. TCRdb re-derived calls from the PCR reads in MiXCR, one entry per CDR3 protein. The table records about 15,000 distinct CDR3 sequences, 20% to 25% of them present only once. The sample consisted of CD4+ T cells from blood, cultured in vitro, taken before SARS-CoV-2 vaccination. These receptor sequences come from a human donor who received a COVID-19 vaccine.

This clonotype was seen a few times. V is TRBV7-2 and J is TRBJ2-3; D might be TRBD2 (5 bases). V shed 1 base and J shed 3 bases, with 8 bases lying between them. CDR3 size: 14 residues. The germline gives CDR1 SGHTA, CDR2 FQGNSA. CDR3 region: CASSLVPGTDTQYF. As DNA, the CDR3 is TGTGCCAGCAGCTTAGTACCGGGAACAGATACGCAGTATTTT.

This clonotype was picked up a small number of times. CDR3 loop: CASSFKRGSTDTQYF. The CDR3 DNA is TGTGCCAGCAGCTTTAAGAGGGGGAGTACAGATACGCAGTATTTT. The chain has TRBV7-8 and TRBJ2-3; D may be TRBD1 (6 bases). CDR1 SGHVS and CDR2 FQNEAQ come from the germline V gene. Trimming removed 3 bases from V and 3 bases from J, with 13 bases in between. The CDR3 is 15 amino acids.

V usage is TRBV4-1 and J usage is TRBJ1-2; unclear D gene. V gave up 1 base and J gave up 6 bases, with 12 bases separating them. The CDR3 spans 14 residues. Germline CDR1 MGHRA, CDR2 YSYEKL. The CDR3 nucleotides are TGCGCCAGCAGCCAAGCGTCCGGCCCGCATGGCTACACCTTC. Translating gives CASSQASGPHGYTF.

By proportion, this clonotype is medium-sized. The rearrangement joins TRBV7-9 to TRBJ2-3; D uncertain. The germline CDR1 and CDR2 sequences are SEHNR and FQNEAQ (reference sequence). V lost 3 bases to trimming and J lost 10 bases, with 11 bases between them. The length of the CDR3 is 12 residues. CDR3 region: CASSLSSPAQYF. CDR3 DNA sequence: TGTGCCAGCAGCTTGTCTAGTCCTGCGCAGTATTTT.

The chain couples TRBV2 to TRBJ1-1, with D possibly TRBD1 on 6 matching bases. The ends were cut back, 8 bases at V and 0 bases at J, with 10 bases in the middle. Per the germline V gene, CDR1 is SNHLY and CDR2 is FYNNEI. This CDR3 is 13 amino acids long. CDR3 DNA: TGTGCCAGCCACAGGGATATGAACACTGAAGCTTTCTTT. As protein: CASHRDMNTEAFF.

This clonotype was seen more than once but under ten times. V gene TRBV6-1 combines with J gene TRBJ1-2; 8 bases agree with TRBD1. V trimming: 5 bases; J trimming: 8 bases; junction bases outside the gene matches: 7. Germline CDR1 is MNHNS and CDR2 is SASEGT. The CDR3 runs 13 residues. CDR3 sequence: CASSRTGYLGYTF. The CDR3 DNA reads TGTGCCAGCAGTCGGACAGGGTACTTGGGCTACACCTTC.

Worth noting for this clonotype: The germline gene is not matched at one end of the junction; a read error may be the cause. CDR3 nucleotide sequence: TGTGCCAGTAGTATCACCAGCTATGGCCACACCTTC. Translation: CASSITSYGHTF. The V gene is TRBV19, the J gene TRBJ1-2; no clear D gene. CDR3 length: 12 residues. The V gene's germline CDR1 is LNHDA and CDR2 SQIVND (reference sequence).

The chain has TRBV4-1 and TRBJ2-3, with D maybe TRBD2 (5 bases). The CDR3 covers 14 residues. The germline CDR1 and CDR2 sequences are MGHRA and YSYEKL. The ends were cut back, 0 bases at V and 12 bases at J, with 16 bases in the middle. The CDR3 here is CASSQEGGSAVQYF. The CDR3 region has the DNA TGCGCCAGCAGCCAAGAGGGCGGGTCGGCAGTACAGTATTTT.

This chain links TRBV5-1 with TRBJ1-4; 8 positions agree with TRBD1. The V gene's germline CDR1 is SGHRS and CDR2 YFSETQ. Unmatched junction bases numbered 9, after V lost 4 bases and J lost 7 bases. The CDR3 consists of 15 residues. Here the CDR3 reads CASSERTGRSEKLFF. The CDR3 DNA sequence: TGCGCCAGCAGCGAGCGGACAGGGAGGAGTGAAAAACTGTTTTTT.

A note on this clonotype: This may be a read error, as it is one base from a much larger clone. The chain uses TRBV20-1 and TRBJ1-5; no clear D gene. The CDR3 spans 15 residues. Germline loops: CDR1 DFQATT, CDR2 SNEGSKA (reference sequence). The CDR3 spells CGATESLRRSQPQHF. The DNA of the CDR3 is TGCGGTGCTACCGAGTCCCTCAGGCGGAGTCAGCCCCAGCATTTT.

There are a few counts of this clonotype. At one end the junction does not follow the germline gene, possibly because of a read error. The chain joins TRBV11-1 to TRBJ2-3; 13 nucleotides align to TRBD2. Per the germline V gene, CDR1 is SGHAT and CDR2 is FQDESV (reference sequence). The CDR3 extends over 15 amino acids. CDR3 DNA: TGCGCCAGCAGTCTCGAGGGGACTAGCGGGGTTACGCAGTATTTT. This codes for CASSLEGTSGVTQYF.

The J gene is TRBJ2-7, the V gene TRBV4-2, with D perhaps matching TRBD1 (5 bases). CDR1 is LGHNA and CDR2 is YNFKEQ in the germline V gene. There are 18 residues in the CDR3. V was cut by 0 bases and J by 2 bases, with 20 bases left in between. CDR3 sequence: CASSQDLAGRVYAYEQYF. Here the CDR3 DNA reads TGTGCCAGCAGCCAAGATTTGGCCGGCAGGGTATATGCCTACGAGCAGTACTTC.

This clonotype was observed a few times. The chain has TRBV6-1 and TRBJ1-2, with TRBD1 matching 9 bases. There are 17 residues in the CDR3. With 6 bases clipped from V and 4 bases from J, the junction kept 15 bases outside the gene matches. Germline-derived CDR1 and CDR2 are MNHNS and SASEGT. The chain's CDR3 is CASSQFGTGRSIYGYTF. The CDR3 DNA sequence: TGTGCCAGCAGCCAATTTGGGACAGGGCGATCAATCTATGGCTACACCTTC.

This clonotype turned up a few times. This chain connects TRBV5-1 to TRBJ1-1; D is uncertain. The length of the CDR3 is 15 residues. Germline assignment: CDR1 SGHRS and CDR2 YFSETQ. V shed 0 bases and J shed 0 bases, with 9 bases lying between them. In nucleotides, the CDR3 is TGCGCCAGCAGCTTGGCCGGAGAAATGAACACTGAAGCTTTCTTT. It specifies CASSLAGEMNTEAFF.

This clonotype was observed a few times. This chain connects TRBV14 to TRBJ1-1, with TRBD1 matching 7 bases. This CDR3 contains 15 residues. After removal of 4 bases from V and 1 base from J, the junction contained 6 bases not matched to a gene. Germline CDR1 SGHDN, CDR2 FVKESK. For the CDR3, the DNA is TGTGCCAGCAGCCGCCTAACAGGGGAGAACACTGAAGCTTTCTTT. Residues: CASSRLTGENTEAFF.

This clonotype occurred a few times. The chain has TRBV12-1 and TRBJ1-2; the table gives TRBD1 as D, unverified against the DNA. TRBV12-1 is shown as a pseudogene. CDR3 length equals 15 residues. Written as DNA, the CDR3 is TGTGCCAGCAGCCCTGGGGCCGTTGGGTCCTATGGCTACACCTTC. It is translated as CASSPGAVGSYGYTF.

This clonotype occurred a few times. The V gene is TRBV2, the J gene TRBJ2-1, with 9 bases matching TRBD1. The CDR3 runs 15 residues. J gave up 5 bases and V 6 bases, and 8 bases lay outside the gene matches. CDR1 is SNHLY, CDR2 FYNNEI, per germline. The CDR3 coding sequence is TGTGCCAGCAGGGAGGGACAGGGAGCAAACAATGAGCAGTTCTTC. Translation gives CASREGQGANNEQFF.

V gene TRBV6-2 or TRBV6-3 combines with J gene TRBJ2-4, with D perhaps TRBD1 (6 bases). The CDR3 totals 17 residues. Trimming took 6 bases from V and 3 from J, leaving 21 bases between them. The V gene's germline CDR1 is MNHEY and CDR2 SVGEGT. The CDR3 nucleotides read TGTGCCAGCAGCACCCGGGACACTCCCCGAGACAAAAACATTCAGTACTTC. Translating it yields CASSTRDTPRDKNIQYF.

This clonotype has just a few counts. This chain joins TRBV18 and TRBJ2-7; D not certain. Trimming took 5 bases from V and 3 from J, leaving 17 bases between them. From germline, CDR1 is KGHSH and CDR2 LQKENI. CDR3 length: 15 amino acids. As DNA, the CDR3 is TGTGCCAGCTCAATTTCTCCCGGGTCAAACTACGAGCAGTACTTC. This encodes CASSISPGSNYEQYF.

The rearrangement links TRBV7-9 to TRBJ2-1; weak D call: TRBD1 (6 bases). V was clipped by 4 bases and J by 4 bases, with 8 bases between them. Germline CDR1 and CDR2: SEHNR and FQNEAQ (reference sequence). The CDR3 is 13 residues long. CDR3 sequence (DNA): TGTGCCAGCAGCTATCAGGGGTACAATGAGCAGTTCTTC. It codes for CASSYQGYNEQFF.

This clonotype has only a few counts. The V and J genes are TRBV10-2 and TRBJ2-7; D gene unclear. The CDR3 covers 13 residues. CDR1 WSHSY and CDR2 SAAADI come from the germline V gene. V was cut by 8 bases and J by 2 bases, with 13 bases left in between. CDR3 residues: CASLGRPAYEQYF. The CDR3 coding sequence is TGCGCCAGCTTAGGCAGGCCAGCCTACGAGCAGTACTTC.